A single sample is the source of the 19 T cell receptor beta chains below, sequenced in a study of cytomegalovirus exposure and HLA in healthy donors. PCR was performed using 60 Vbeta and 13 Jbeta primers. TCRdb's table, derived via immunoSEQ multiplex PCR, lists solely in-frame clones and lacks some. The sample contains about 45,000 clones, about three quarters of which appear only once. The sequenced sample was PBMCs. These receptors all come from a woman aged 25-40 years in good health and CMV-seronegative.

This clone was picked up a small number of times. DNA for the CDR3: TGTGCCAGCAGCCCCCCGCGGGGGAGCAATCAGCCCCAGCATTTT. Its translation is CASSPPRGSNQPQHF. The gene calls are TRBV28 and TRBJ1-5, with a possible D match to TRBD1 (5 bases). The V end lost 6 bases, the J end lost 1 base, and 13 bases lay between the germline ends. The CDR3 has 15 residues. Germline-derived CDR1 and CDR2 are MDHEN and SYDVKM.

The rearrangement joins TRBV9 to TRBJ2-3; D possibly corresponds to TRBD2 (5 bases). CDR1 is SGDLS, CDR2 YYNGEE, per germline. The V and J ends lost 3 bases and 4 bases respectively, with 6 bases between them. The CDR3 extends over 12 amino acids. The CDR3 coding sequence is TGTGCCAGCAGCGGGGGAGCAGATACGCAGTATTTT. Translation: CASSGGADTQYF.

This chain uses TRBV19 with TRBJ2-1; D not certain. Trimming removed 4 bases at V and 4 bases at J, with 8 bases between. Germline CDR1 LNHDA, CDR2 SQIVND (reference sequence). CDR3 length equals 13 residues. CDR3 nucleotide sequence: TGTGCCAGTAGTAGTCGGGTATACAATGAGCAGTTCTTC. The encoded protein is CASSSRVYNEQFF.

The chain carries TRBV6-1 and TRBJ2-5; 14 bases map to TRBD2. The germline CDR1 and CDR2 sequences are MNHNS and SASEGT. There are 15 residues in the CDR3. The J segment lost 4 bases and the V segment lost 5 bases, leaving 3 bases of the junction unmatched. CDR3 in DNA: TGTGCCAGCAGTACGACTAGCGGGGGGGCAGAGACCCAGTACTTC. Residues: CASSTTSGGAETQYF.

This chain connects TRBV7-2 to TRBJ1-2, with D possibly being TRBD1 (5 bases). The CDR3 totals 13 residues. CDR1 is SGHTA and CDR2 is FQGNSA in the germline V gene. V lost 6 bases to trimming and J lost 6 bases, with 14 bases between them. The CDR3 loop reads CASSSRGGDGYTF. In DNA, the CDR3 is TGTGCCAGCAGTTCCCGCGGGGGAGATGGCTACACCTTC.

V usage is TRBV29-1 and J usage is TRBJ1-2, with 7 bases that match TRBD1. Germline V CDR1 and CDR2: SQVTM, ANQGSEA. The CDR3 contains 13 residues. With 7 bases clipped from V and 1 base from J, the junction kept 6 bases outside the gene matches. CDR3 DNA sequence: TGCAGCGGGGATACAGGGGTTAACTATGGCTACACCTTC. Protein product: CSGDTGVNYGYTF.

The chain couples TRBV2 to TRBJ2-7; D gene unclear. The CDR3 is 11 residues long. Trimming shortened V by 7 bases and J by 1 base, and 5 bases separated the two germline ends. Looked up from germline, CDR1 is SNHLY and CDR2 is FYNNEI. Written as DNA, the CDR3 is TGTGCCAGCATGGAGTCCTACGAGCAGTACTTC. Protein: CASMESYEQYF.

The chain uses TRBV5-1 and TRBJ1-2; 7 nucleotides align to TRBD1. V lost 1 base and J lost 8; bases outside the gene matches: 5. CDR3 length equals 13 residues. Germline loops: CDR1 SGHRS, CDR2 YFSETQ. The CDR3 spells CASSLTGALGYTF. For the CDR3, the DNA is TGCGCCAGCAGCTTGACAGGGGCTTTAGGCTACACCTTC.

This chain connects TRBV29-1 to TRBJ2-5, with TRBD2 matching 9 bases. Germline V CDR1 and CDR2: SQVTM, ANQGSEA. Trimming at V came to 5 bases and at J to 5 bases, leaving 18 bases not matched to a gene. CDR3 size: 17 residues. As DNA, the CDR3 is TGCAGCGTTTCTAAGTCTCTGCGGGGGGGCATTCGGGAGACCCAGTACTTC. This codes for CSVSKSLRGGIRETQYF.

This rearrangement joins TRBV5-1 to TRBJ2-2, with D perhaps matching TRBD1 (5 bases). V lost 0 bases to trimming and J lost 6 bases, with 6 bases between them. This CDR3 has 13 amino acids. Germline V CDR1 and CDR2: SGHRS, YFSETQ. CDR3 protein: CASSLGQSGELFF. Here the CDR3 DNA reads TGCGCCAGCAGCTTGGGACAGTCCGGGGAGCTGTTTTTT.

The V and J genes are TRBV29-1 and TRBJ2-5; D is possibly TRBD1 (7 bases). V gave up 3 bases and J gave up 5 bases, with 16 bases separating them. Germline values: CDR1 SQVTM, CDR2 ANQGSEA. The CDR3 extends over 14 amino acids. The CDR3 DNA sequence: TGCAGCGTTGATAAGGGTGCGGGACAGGAGACCCAGTACTTC. Encoded protein: CSVDKGAGQETQYF.

The chain recombines TRBV19 with TRBJ1-5; maybe TRBD1 (6 bases). Germline-derived CDR1 and CDR2 are LNHDA and SQIVND (reference sequence). V dropped 6 bases and J dropped 6 bases, with 15 bases sitting between them. This CDR3 has 14 residues. The CDR3 here is CASSPRGSGQPQHF. The CDR3 DNA reads TGTGCCAGTAGCCCTAGGGGGTCAGGTCAGCCCCAGCATTTT.

V usage is TRBV5-1 and J usage is TRBJ2-7; TRBD2 matches at 14 bases. Germline trimming cut 6 bases from V and 5 bases from J; bases unmatched to any gene: 10. Germline assignment: CDR1 SGHRS and CDR2 YFSETQ. This CDR3 contains 16 residues. In DNA, the CDR3 is TGCGCCAGCAACCCCGAAGGACTAGCGGGAGGAGACGAGCAGTACTTC. Its protein product is CASNPEGLAGGDEQYF.

The V call is TRBV29-1, the J call TRBJ1-2; TRBD1 might be the D (5 bases). The V end lost 5 bases, the J end lost 3 bases, and 16 bases lay between the germline ends. From germline, CDR1 is SQVTM and CDR2 ANQGSEA. The CDR3 is 14 residues long. In DNA form, the CDR3 reads TGCAGCGTTAGGATTGCTTTAGGGGACTATGGCTACACCTTC. It codes for CSVRIALGDYGYTF.

This clone turned up a few times. The chain uses TRBV18 and TRBJ2-7, with TRBD1 identical over 9 bases. The CDR3 is 15 amino acids. The trim removed 8 bases at V and 6 bases at J, leaving 14 bases unmatched. Germline CDR1 reads KGHSH; CDR2 reads LQKENI. The CDR3 sequence is CASRTGGTGGSEQYF. The CDR3 DNA follows: TGTGCCAGCCGTACAGGGGGCACGGGAGGAAGCGAGCAGTACTTC.

The chain combines TRBV5-1 with TRBJ2-1; 13 bases align to TRBD2. This CDR3 has 17 residues. Germline-derived CDR1 and CDR2 are SGHRS and YFSETQ. V dropped 4 bases and J dropped 6; count of bases not matched to a gene: 10. The CDR3 DNA reads TGCGCCAGCAGCCGAGGGACTAGCGGGGAGGTAGTCAATGAGCAGTTCTTC. Protein sequence: CASSRGTSGEVVNEQFF.

The rearrangement joins TRBV5-6 to TRBJ1-4; TRBD1 might be the D (5 bases). The V gene's germline CDR1 is SGHDT and CDR2 YYEEEE. The CDR3 is 16 residues long. V lost 3 bases and J lost 8, with 20 bases in between. The CDR3 loop reads CASSSAKSGLGEKLFF. The DNA of the CDR3 is TGTGCCAGCAGCTCCGCAAAGTCAGGGTTAGGCGAAAAACTGTTTTTT. Combining the CDR3 with reference TRBV5-6 and TRBJ1-4 gives the whole variable domain DAGVTQSPTHLIKTRGQQVTLRCSPKSGHDTVSWYQQALGQGPQFIFQYYEEEERQRGNFPDRFSGHQFPNYSSELNVNALLLGDSALYLCASSSAKSGLGEKLFFGSGTQLSVL.

The chain links TRBV30 to TRBJ2-3; 8 bases agree with TRBD2. Looked up from germline, CDR1 is GTSNPN and CDR2 is SVGIG (reference sequence). The CDR3 is made up of 13 amino acids. V lost 2 bases to trimming and J lost 6 bases; unmatched junction nucleotides: 4. The CDR3 here is CAWSSGGWDTQYF. The DNA for the CDR3 is TGTGCCTGGAGTAGCGGGGGCTGGGATACGCAGTATTTT.

V is TRBV6-6 and J is TRBJ1-2; D gene ambiguous. The CDR3 has 14 amino acids. CDR1 is MNHNY and CDR2 is SVGAGI in the germline V gene (reference sequence). Trimming cost V 0 bases and J 6 bases, with 11 bases left between them. The CDR3 DNA follows: TGTGCCAGCAGTTACTCGAGCGGGTTTAATGGCTACACCTTC. Amino acids: CASSYSSGFNGYTF.